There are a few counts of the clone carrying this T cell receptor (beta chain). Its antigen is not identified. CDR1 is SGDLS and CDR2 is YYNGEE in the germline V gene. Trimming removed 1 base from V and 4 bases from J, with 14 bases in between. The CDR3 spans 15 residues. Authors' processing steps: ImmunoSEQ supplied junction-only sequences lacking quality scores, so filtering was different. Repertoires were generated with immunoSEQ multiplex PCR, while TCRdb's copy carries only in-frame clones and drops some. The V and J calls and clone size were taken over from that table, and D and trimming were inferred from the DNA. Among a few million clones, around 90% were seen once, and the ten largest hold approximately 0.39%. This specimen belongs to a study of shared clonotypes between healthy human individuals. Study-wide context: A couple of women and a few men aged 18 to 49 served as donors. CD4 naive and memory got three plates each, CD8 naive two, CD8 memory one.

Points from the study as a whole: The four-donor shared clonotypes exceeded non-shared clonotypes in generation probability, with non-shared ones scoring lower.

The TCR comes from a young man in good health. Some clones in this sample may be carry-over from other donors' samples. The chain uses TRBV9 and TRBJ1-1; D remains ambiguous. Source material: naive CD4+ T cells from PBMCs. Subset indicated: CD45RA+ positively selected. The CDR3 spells CASSVTPREGTEAFF. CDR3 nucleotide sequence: TGTGCCAGCAGCGTAACCCCCCGGGAAGGCACTGAAGCTTTCTTT. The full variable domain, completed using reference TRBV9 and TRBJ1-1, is DSGVTQTPKHLITATGQRVTLRCSPRSGDLSVYWYQQSLDQGLQFLIQYYNGEERAKGNILERFSAQQFPDLHSELNLSSLELGDSALYFCASSVTPREGTEAFFGQGTRLTVV.